These 21 T cell receptor beta chains were sequenced from one sample in a study of T cell responses to AZD1222 COVID-19 vaccine. The protocol was immunoSEQ multiplex PCR, while the TCRdb copy is restricted to in-frame clones and leaves out a portion. This repertoire shows fewer than 100,000 clones, more than 75% found once; its top ten account for approximately 13%. Sequencing used peripheral blood, obtained on day 0 of AZD1222 vaccination. The receptors were sampled from an adult in good health.

The CDR3 spells CASKDRGRGNSPLHF. DNA of the CDR3: TGTGCCAGCAAGGACAGGGGGCGAGGTAATTCACCCCTCCACTTT. J is TRBJ1-6 and V is TRBV19, with 11 bases that match TRBD1. Germline V gene sequence: CDR1 LNHDA, CDR2 SQIVND (reference sequence). The CDR3 is made up of 15 amino acids. The trim removed 9 bases at V and 6 bases at J, leaving 7 bases unmatched.

The chain employs TRBV5-1 and TRBJ2-7, with 9 positions matching TRBD1. Trimming at V came to 0 bases and at J to 6 bases, leaving 4 bases not matched to a gene. In germline, CDR1 is SGHRS, CDR2 YFSETQ. The CDR3 is 14 amino acids. In nucleotides, the CDR3 is TGCGCCAGCAGCTTGGCACAGGGGGCGGCCGAGCAGTACTTC. Its translation: CASSLAQGAAEQYF.

V usage is TRBV7-2 and J usage is TRBJ2-1; D remains ambiguous. The CDR3 runs to 13 residues. Germline values: CDR1 SGHTA, CDR2 FQGNSA. Deletions cut 2 bases from V and 3 bases from J, with 5 bases between. DNA for the CDR3: TGTGCCAGCAGCTTATCAAGCTACAATGAGCAGTTCTTC. Protein sequence: CASSLSSYNEQFF.

This clone was recorded once. The V gene is TRBV7-6, the J gene TRBJ2-7; the match to TRBD1 covers 8 bases. Germline V gives CDR1 SGHVS, CDR2 FNYEAQ. The CDR3 consists of 15 residues. V dropped 5 bases and J dropped 3; count of bases not matched to a gene: 9. In DNA form, the CDR3 reads TGTGCCAGCAGCGGAAGGACAGGGAAGGTCTACGAGCAGTACTTC. This encodes CASSGRTGKVYEQYF.

This chain joins TRBV27 and TRBJ2-2; D is uncertain. The ends were cut back, 3 bases at V and 1 base at J, with 3 bases in the middle. CDR3 length: 13 residues. The germline V gene has CDR1 MNHEY and CDR2 SMNVEV (reference sequence). The CDR3 DNA reads TGTGCCAGCAGTTTTGGGAACACCGGGGAGCTGTTTTTT. Translation: CASSFGNTGELFF.

The chain couples TRBV7-9 to TRBJ1-1, with 12 bases fitting TRBD1. Germline assignment: CDR1 SEHNR and CDR2 FQNEAQ (reference sequence). The CDR3 has 15 amino acids. J lost 6 bases, V lost 5 bases, and 7 bases had no gene match. The CDR3 nucleotides are TGTGCCAGCAGCGATACCGGGACAGGGGGCCCTGAAGCTTTCTTT. Its translation is CASSDTGTGGPEAFF.

The V gene is TRBV2, the J gene TRBJ1-5; 7 bases align to TRBD1. The ends lost 7 bases at V and 0 bases at J; junction bases unmatched: 6. This CDR3 contains 15 residues. Germline CDR1 reads SNHLY; CDR2 reads FYNNEI. CDR3 residues: CASNQQGNSNQPQHF. Written as DNA, the CDR3 is TGTGCCAGCAACCAACAGGGGAATAGCAATCAGCCCCAGCATTTT.

A single count supports this clone. This chain uses TRBV27 with TRBJ1-4; 7 bases align to TRBD1. The germline V gene has CDR1 MNHEY and CDR2 SMNVEV (reference sequence). The trim removed 0 bases at V and 7 bases at J, leaving 2 bases unmatched. This CDR3 has 14 amino acids. Here the CDR3 DNA reads TGTGCCAGCAGTTTATCAGGGGGCTTTGAAAAACTGTTTTTT. As protein: CASSLSGGFEKLFF.

As for this clone: At the DNA level, this CDR3 is encoded by other sequences in the same sample as well. This chain connects TRBV5-5 to TRBJ2-7, with TRBD1 as a possible D gene (5 bases). Germline V gene data show CDR1 as SGHKS and CDR2 as YYEKEE (reference sequence). The CDR3 contains 15 residues. V was cut by 0 bases and J by 0 bases, with 10 bases left in between. The CDR3 sequence: CASSLAPGNSYEQYF. Written as DNA, the CDR3 is TGTGCCAGCAGCTTGGCGCCAGGGAACTCCTACGAGCAGTACTTC.

The CDR3 region is CASSLVGSGANVLTF. As DNA, the CDR3 is TGTGCCAGCAGCTTAGTAGGGTCTGGGGCCAACGTCCTGACTTTC. The chain joins TRBV7-9 to TRBJ2-6, with no clear D. The length of the CDR3 is 15 residues. The V and J ends lost 1 base and 1 base respectively, with 5 bases between them. Germline values: CDR1 SEHNR, CDR2 FQNEAQ (reference sequence).

The chain joins TRBV7-3 to TRBJ2-1; no definite D call. V lost 3 bases and J 0 bases, leaving 12 bases between the germline ends. This CDR3 is built from 16 residues. Germline lookup yields CDR1 SGHTA and CDR2 FQGTGA. The DNA of the CDR3 is TGTGCCAGCAGCTTTTCGTCGGATAGCTCCTACAATGAGCAGTTCTTC. Residues: CASSFSSDSSYNEQFF.

This clone was picked up one time. J is TRBJ2-3 and V is TRBV12-3 or TRBV12-4, with D unresolved. This CDR3 spans 13 amino acids. The V end was cut by 2 bases, the J end by 1 base, with 4 bases between. Here the CDR3 reads CASSLRRTDTQYF. The CDR3 DNA reads as TGTGCCAGCAGTTTAAGGCGCACAGATACGCAGTATTTT.

The CDR3 DNA is TGTGCCAGCAGGGCTGGGGTCACTGAAGCTTTCTTT. Translated: CASRAGVTEAFF. The rearrangement uses TRBV7-9 and TRBJ1-1; no clear D gene. This CDR3 region has 12 residues. The V gene's germline CDR1 is SEHNR and CDR2 FQNEAQ (reference sequence). V was clipped by 6 bases and J by 4 bases, with 9 bases between them.

The chain has TRBV7-2 and TRBJ2-3; D may be TRBD2 (5 bases). Germline CDR1 reads SGHTA; CDR2 reads FQGNSA. Trimming removed 5 bases from V and 5 bases from J, with 14 bases in between. The CDR3 extends over 14 amino acids. The CDR3 spells CASSPFDGGDTQYF. The CDR3 DNA is TGTGCCAGCAGCCCGTTCGACGGAGGAGATACGCAGTATTTT.

This rearrangement joins TRBV6-6 to TRBJ1-2; TRBD1 agrees at 7 bases. The CDR3 has 16 residues. The J segment lost 7 bases and the V segment lost 6 bases, leaving 17 bases of the junction unmatched. CDR1 is MNHNY, CDR2 SVGAGI, per germline (reference sequence). The CDR3 coding sequence is TGTGCCAGCAGACAGACAGGGCCGGGTGCGGAGGTTGGCTACACCTTC. This gives the protein CASRQTGPGAEVGYTF.

This rearrangement joins TRBV5-1 to TRBJ1-3; D gene ambiguous. Germline assignment: CDR1 SGHRS and CDR2 YFSETQ. V was pared by 3 bases and J by 0 bases, with 16 bases between. This CDR3 has 17 residues. The DNA of the CDR3 is TGCGCCAGCAGCTGGGCCGGACTCGAGAGCTCTGGAAACACCATATATTTT. This translates into CASSWAGLESSGNTIYF.

The CDR3 nucleotides read TGTGCCAGCAGTTACTTCGGGGACTATGGCTACACCTTC. It is translated as CASSYFGDYGYTF. The rearrangement joins TRBV6-2 or TRBV6-3 to TRBJ1-2; no reliable D call. CDR1 and CDR2 (germline): MNHEY, SVGEGT. Trimming shortened V by 1 base and J by 3 bases, and 6 bases separated the two germline ends. The CDR3 loop spans 13 amino acids.

In its sample, this clone was seen once. V is TRBV7-9 and J is TRBJ2-7; D might be TRBD1 (6 bases). The CDR3 has 16 amino acids. Trimming shortened V by 4 bases and J by 4 bases, and 20 bases separated the two germline ends. Germline CDR1 reads SEHNR; CDR2 reads FQNEAQ (reference sequence). The CDR3 loop reads CASSWAGQGTWYEQYF. CDR3 DNA: TGTGCCAGCAGCTGGGCCGGGCAGGGGACGTGGTACGAGCAGTACTTC. Full variable domain (remainder filled in from reference TRBV7-9 and TRBJ2-7): DTGVSQNPRHKITKRGQNVTFRCDPISEHNRLYWYRQTLGQGPEFLTYFQNEAQLEKSRLLSDRFSAERPKGSFSTLEIQRTEQGDSAMYLCASSWAGQGTWYEQYFGPGTRLTVT.

This sequence joins TRBV13 and TRBJ1-3; D possibly corresponds to TRBD1 (5 bases). Deletions cut 5 bases from V and 0 bases from J, with 14 bases between. The CDR3 length is 16 residues. CDR1 and CDR2 (germline): PRHDT, FYEKMQ (reference sequence). Here the CDR3 DNA reads TGTGCCAGCAGCCGCCGGCTGGGGGGCTCTGGAAACACCATATATTTT. Translated, it gives CASSRRLGGSGNTIYF. Full variable domain (remainder filled in from reference TRBV13 and TRBJ1-3): AAGVIQSPRHLIKEKRETATLKCYPIPRHDTVYWYQQGPGQDPQFLISFYEKMQSDKGSIPDRFSAQQFSDYHSELNMSSLELGDSALYFCASSRRLGGSGNTIYFGEGSWLTVV.

This clone came up once. This sequence joins TRBV20-1 and TRBJ2-3; the D is unclear. The germline gives CDR1 DFQATT, CDR2 SNEGSKA (reference sequence). V lost 0 bases and J 5 bases, leaving 3 bases between the germline ends. The CDR3 length is 11 residues. The CDR3 DNA is TGCAGTGCTAGAGAGGGAGATACGCAGTATTTT. Its protein is CSAREGDTQYF.

The V gene is TRBV4-2, the J gene TRBJ1-1; D unresolved. The germline V gene encodes CDR1 LGHNA and CDR2 YNFKEQ. V shed 0 bases and J shed 1 base, with 6 bases lying between them. The CDR3 covers 14 residues. The CDR3, as DNA: TGTGCCAGCAGCCAAGATCTGGCGAACACTGAAGCTTTCTTT. Its protein is CASSQDLANTEAFF.